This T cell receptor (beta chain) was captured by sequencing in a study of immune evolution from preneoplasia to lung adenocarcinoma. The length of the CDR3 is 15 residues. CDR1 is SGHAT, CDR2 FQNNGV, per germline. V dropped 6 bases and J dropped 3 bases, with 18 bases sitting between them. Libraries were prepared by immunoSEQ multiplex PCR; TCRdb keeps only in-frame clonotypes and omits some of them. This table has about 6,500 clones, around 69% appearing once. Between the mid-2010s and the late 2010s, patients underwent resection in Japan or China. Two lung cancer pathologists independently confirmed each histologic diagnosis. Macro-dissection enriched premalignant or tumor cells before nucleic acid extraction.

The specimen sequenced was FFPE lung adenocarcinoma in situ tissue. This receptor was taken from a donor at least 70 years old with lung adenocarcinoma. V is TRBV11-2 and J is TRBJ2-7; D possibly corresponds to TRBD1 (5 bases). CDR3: CASSPTNRNLYEQYF. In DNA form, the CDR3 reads TGTGCCAGCAGTCCGACAAACAGGAACCTCTACGAGCAGTACTTC.